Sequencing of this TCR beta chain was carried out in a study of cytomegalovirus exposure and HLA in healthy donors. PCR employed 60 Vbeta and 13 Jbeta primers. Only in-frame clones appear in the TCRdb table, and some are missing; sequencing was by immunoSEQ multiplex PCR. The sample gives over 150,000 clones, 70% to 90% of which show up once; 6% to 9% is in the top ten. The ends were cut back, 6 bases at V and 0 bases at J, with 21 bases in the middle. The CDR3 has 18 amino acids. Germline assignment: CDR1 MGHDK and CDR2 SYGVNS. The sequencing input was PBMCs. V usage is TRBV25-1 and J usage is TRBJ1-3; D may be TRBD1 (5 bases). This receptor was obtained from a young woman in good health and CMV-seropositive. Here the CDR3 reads CASSKPAGTGDSGNTIYF. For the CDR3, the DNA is TGTGCCAGCAGCAAACCCGCCGGGACTGGGGACTCTGGAAACACCATATATTTT.